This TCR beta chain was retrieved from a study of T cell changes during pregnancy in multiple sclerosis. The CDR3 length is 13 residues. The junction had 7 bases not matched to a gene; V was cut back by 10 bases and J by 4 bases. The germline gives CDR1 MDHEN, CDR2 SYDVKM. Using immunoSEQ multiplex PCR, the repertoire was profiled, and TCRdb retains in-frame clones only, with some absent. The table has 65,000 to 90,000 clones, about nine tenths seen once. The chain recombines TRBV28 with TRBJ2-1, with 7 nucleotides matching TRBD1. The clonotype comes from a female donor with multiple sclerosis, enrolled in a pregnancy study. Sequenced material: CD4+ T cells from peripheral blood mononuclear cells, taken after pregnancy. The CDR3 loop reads CATGTEPYNEQFF. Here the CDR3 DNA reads TGTGCCACAGGGACAGAACCTTACAATGAGCAGTTCTTC.